The T cell receptor beta chain under discussion was sequenced for a study of response to subunit inactivated influenza vaccine. TCRdb called the RT-PCR reads again in MiXCR, with one record for every CDR3 protein. The sample records roughly 500,000 distinct CDR3 sequences, about 25% being singletons. Note on this clonotype: Antigen specificity is unknown.

Regarding the study as a whole: Each seasonal flu vaccination may recruit only limited new T cells, authors suggested.

The germline CDR1 and CDR2 sequences are SQVTM and ANQGSEA. Trimming left V 5 bases short and J 2 bases short, with 10 bases between. This CDR3 has 12 amino acids. The receptor was isolated from a man aged 45-65 years who received an inactivated influenza vaccine. This chain joins TRBV29-1 and TRBJ2-7; D ambiguous. Sequences were derived from CD4+ T cells sorted from PBMCs, sampled around 5 days after vaccination. As DNA, the CDR3 is TGCAGCGTTACTGATCGACCCTACGAGCAGTACTTC. As protein: CSVTDRPYEQYF.